Sequencing of this TCR beta chain was carried out in a study of T cell responses to AZD1222 COVID-19 vaccine. Notes on the study in general: Baseline seropositives among AZD1222 recipients totaled only five to seven. Targets within unmutated variant regions were reportedly found for nearly half of spike-specific TCRs. Every sample of the repertoires postdated the peak T cell response.

TCRdb's copy holds only in-frame clones and misses some; the assay was immunoSEQ multiplex PCR. The sample includes about 150,000 clones, approximately 88% seen only once; the top ten take 2% to 2.5%. The CDR3 length is 15 residues. Per the germline V gene, CDR1 is SGHRS and CDR2 is YFSETQ. V was pared by 0 bases and J by 2 bases, with 11 bases between. In regard to this clone: The antigen remains undetermined.

This receptor was taken from an adult in good health. The J gene is TRBJ1-2, the V gene TRBV5-1; D may be TRBD1 (5 bases). Sequenced here: peripheral blood, sampled on day 0 of AZD1222 vaccination. The DNA of the CDR3 is TGCGCCAGCAGCTTGGCGGCAAGGGGCAACTATGGCTACACCTTC. This sequence encodes CASSLAARGNYGYTF.